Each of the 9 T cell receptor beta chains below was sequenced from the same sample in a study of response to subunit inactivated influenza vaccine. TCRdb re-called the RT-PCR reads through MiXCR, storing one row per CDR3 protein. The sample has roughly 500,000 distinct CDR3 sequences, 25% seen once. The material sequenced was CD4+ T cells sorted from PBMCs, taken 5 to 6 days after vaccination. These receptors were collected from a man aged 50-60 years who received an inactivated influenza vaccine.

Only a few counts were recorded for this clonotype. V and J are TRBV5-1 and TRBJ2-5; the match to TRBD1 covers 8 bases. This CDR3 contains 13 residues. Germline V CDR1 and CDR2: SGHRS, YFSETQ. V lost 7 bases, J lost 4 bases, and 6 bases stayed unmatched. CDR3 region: CASRTGLGETQYF. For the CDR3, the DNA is TGCGCCAGCCGGACAGGGTTGGGAGAGACCCAGTACTTC.

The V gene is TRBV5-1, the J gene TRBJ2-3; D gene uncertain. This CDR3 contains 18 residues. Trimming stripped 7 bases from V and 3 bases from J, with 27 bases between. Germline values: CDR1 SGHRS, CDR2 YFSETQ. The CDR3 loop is CASQDRIDPEIKTDTQYF. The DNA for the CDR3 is TGCGCCAGCCAGGATCGGATCGACCCTGAAATAAAAACAGATACGCAGTATTTT.

CDR3 sequence: CSGCQGSSYEQYF. The DNA for the CDR3 is TGCAGCGGTTGCCAGGGGAGCTCCTACGAGCAGTACTTC. V gene TRBV29-1 combines with J gene TRBJ2-7, with a possible D match to TRBD1 (6 bases). Germline assignment: CDR1 SQVTM and CDR2 ANQGSEA. The CDR3 runs to 13 residues. The germline V and J ends were trimmed by 7 bases and 0 bases, with 13 bases remaining between them.

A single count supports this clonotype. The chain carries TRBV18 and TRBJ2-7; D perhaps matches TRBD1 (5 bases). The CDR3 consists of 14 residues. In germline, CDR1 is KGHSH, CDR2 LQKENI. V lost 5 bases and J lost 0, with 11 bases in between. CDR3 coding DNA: TGTGCCAGCTCAGCCAGACAGAGCTCCTACGAGCAGTACTTC. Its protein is CASSARQSSYEQYF.

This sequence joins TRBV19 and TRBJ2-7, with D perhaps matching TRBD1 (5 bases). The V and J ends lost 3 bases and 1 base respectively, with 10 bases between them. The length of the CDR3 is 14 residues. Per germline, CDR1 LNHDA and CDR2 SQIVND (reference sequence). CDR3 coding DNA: TGTGCCAGTAGTATGAACACAGGTTCCTACGAGCAGTACTTC. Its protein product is CASSMNTGSYEQYF.

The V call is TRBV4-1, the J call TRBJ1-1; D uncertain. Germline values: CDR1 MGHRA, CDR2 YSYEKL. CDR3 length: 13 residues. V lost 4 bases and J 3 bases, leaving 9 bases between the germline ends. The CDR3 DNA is TGCGCCAGCAGCCGATCCGCGGACACTGAAGCTTTCTTT. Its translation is CASSRSADTEAFF.

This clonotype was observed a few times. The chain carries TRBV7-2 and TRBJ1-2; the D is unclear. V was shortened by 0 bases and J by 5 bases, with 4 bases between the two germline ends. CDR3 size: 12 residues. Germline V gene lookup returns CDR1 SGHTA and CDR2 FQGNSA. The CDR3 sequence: CASSLATYGYTF. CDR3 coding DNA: TGTGCCAGCAGCTTAGCGACGTATGGCTACACCTTC.

This chain's CDR3 is CASEGQGSYNEQFF. CDR3 DNA sequence: TGTGCCTCGGAGGGACAGGGCTCCTACAATGAGCAGTTCTTC. This chain joins TRBV10-3 and TRBJ2-1, with 9 bases matching TRBD1. The CDR3 totals 14 residues. CDR1 is ENHRY, CDR2 SYGVKD, per germline. V was clipped by 11 bases and J by 0 bases; unmatched bases: 5.

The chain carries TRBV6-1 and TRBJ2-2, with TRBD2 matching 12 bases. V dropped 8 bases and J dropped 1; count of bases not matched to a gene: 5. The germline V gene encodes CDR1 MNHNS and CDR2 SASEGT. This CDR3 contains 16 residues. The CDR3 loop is CASRTSGGLNTGELFF. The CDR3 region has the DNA TGTGCCAGCCGAACTAGCGGGGGGCTGAACACCGGGGAGCTGTTTTTT.